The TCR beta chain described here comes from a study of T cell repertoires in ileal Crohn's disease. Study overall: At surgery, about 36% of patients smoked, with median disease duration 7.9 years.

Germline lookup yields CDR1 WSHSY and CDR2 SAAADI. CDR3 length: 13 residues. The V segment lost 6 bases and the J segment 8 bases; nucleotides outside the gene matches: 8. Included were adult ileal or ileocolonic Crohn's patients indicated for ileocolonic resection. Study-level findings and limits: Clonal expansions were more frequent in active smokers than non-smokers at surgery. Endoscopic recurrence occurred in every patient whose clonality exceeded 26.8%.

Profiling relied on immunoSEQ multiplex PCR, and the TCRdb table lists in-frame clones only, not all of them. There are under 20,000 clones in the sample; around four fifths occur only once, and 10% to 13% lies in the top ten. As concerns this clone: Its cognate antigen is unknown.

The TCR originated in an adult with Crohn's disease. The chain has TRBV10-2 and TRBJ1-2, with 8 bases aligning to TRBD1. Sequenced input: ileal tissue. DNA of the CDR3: TGCGCCAGCAGCCGGCAGGGGGCATGGGGCTACACCTTC. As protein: CASSRQGAWGYTF.